The subject of this entry is one T cell receptor beta chain. The V end lost 2 bases, the J end lost 1 base, and 9 bases lay between the germline ends. There are 14 residues in the CDR3. Germline CDR1 is MDHEN and CDR2 is SYDVKM. These data come from a study of blood T cell repertoires in COVID-19. At the level of the study: In each case, the material was cDNA or gDNA derived from T cells, B-cell-depleted T cells, or PBMCs.

Original methodology: Amplification of reference gene primers provided the estimated nucleated cell counts. TCRdb keeps only in-frame clones here, not all; method: immunoSEQ multiplex PCR. V and J calls and clone size are given by that table; D and trimming were obtained from the DNA. The sample has roughly 100,000 clones, around 74% seen once; the top ten hold approximately 19%. The sequenced sample consisted of peripheral blood. The clonotype comes from a woman between 70 and 85 years old with acute or convalescent COVID-19. V and J are TRBV28 and TRBJ2-7, with D maybe TRBD2 (5 bases). In DNA, the CDR3 is TGTGCCAGCAGTTTAGACGGGGTTTCCTACGAGCAGTACTTC. Translation: CASSLDGVSYEQYF.